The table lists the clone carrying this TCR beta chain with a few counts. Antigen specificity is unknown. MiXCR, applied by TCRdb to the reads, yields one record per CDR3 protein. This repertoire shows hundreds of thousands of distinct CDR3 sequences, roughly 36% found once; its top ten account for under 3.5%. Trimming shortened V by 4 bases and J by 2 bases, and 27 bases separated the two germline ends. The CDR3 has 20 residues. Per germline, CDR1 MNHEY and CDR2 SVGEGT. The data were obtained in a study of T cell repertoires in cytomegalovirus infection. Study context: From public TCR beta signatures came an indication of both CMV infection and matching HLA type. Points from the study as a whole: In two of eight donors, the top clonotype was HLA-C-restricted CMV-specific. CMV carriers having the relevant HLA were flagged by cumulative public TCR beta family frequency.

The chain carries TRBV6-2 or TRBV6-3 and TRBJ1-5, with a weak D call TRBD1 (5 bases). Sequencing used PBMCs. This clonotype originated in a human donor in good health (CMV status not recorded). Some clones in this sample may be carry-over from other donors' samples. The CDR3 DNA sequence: TGTGCCAGCAGTTTCTTGTGGACAATGGGTTCGGGTCCCGGCAATCAGCCCCAGCATTTT. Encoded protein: CASSFLWTMGSGPGNQPQHF.